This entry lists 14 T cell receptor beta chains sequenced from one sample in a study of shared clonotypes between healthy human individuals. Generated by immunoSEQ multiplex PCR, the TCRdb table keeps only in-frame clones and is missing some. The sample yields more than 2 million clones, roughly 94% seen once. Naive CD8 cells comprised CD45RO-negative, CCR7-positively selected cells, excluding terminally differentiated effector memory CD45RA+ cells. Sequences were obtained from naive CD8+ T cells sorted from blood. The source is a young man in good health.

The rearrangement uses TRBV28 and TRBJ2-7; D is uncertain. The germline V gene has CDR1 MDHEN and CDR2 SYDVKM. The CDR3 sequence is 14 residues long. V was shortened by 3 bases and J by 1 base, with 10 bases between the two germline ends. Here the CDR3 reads CASSLTSDSYEQYF. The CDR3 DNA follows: TGTGCCAGCAGTTTGACTTCAGATTCCTACGAGCAGTACTTC.

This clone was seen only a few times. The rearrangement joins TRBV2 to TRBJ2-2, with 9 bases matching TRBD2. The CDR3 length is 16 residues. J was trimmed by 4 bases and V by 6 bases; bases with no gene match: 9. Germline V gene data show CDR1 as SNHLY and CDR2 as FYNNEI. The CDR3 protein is CASRPPSGTGTGELFF. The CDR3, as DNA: TGTGCCAGCAGACCTCCTAGCGGGACGGGCACCGGGGAGCTGTTTTTT.

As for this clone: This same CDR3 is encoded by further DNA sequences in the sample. CDR3 region: CASSLVALTDTQYF. The CDR3 DNA reads TGCGCCAGCAGCTTGGTGGCTCTCACAGATACGCAGTATTTT. The J gene is TRBJ2-3, the V gene TRBV5-1; D uncertain. This CDR3 has 14 residues. Germline V lookup: CDR1 SGHRS, CDR2 YFSETQ. V lost 0 bases and J lost 2, with 7 bases in between.

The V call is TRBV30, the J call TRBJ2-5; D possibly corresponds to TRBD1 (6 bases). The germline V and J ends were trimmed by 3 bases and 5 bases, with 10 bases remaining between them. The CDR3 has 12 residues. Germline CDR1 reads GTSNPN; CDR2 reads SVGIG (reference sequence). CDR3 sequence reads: CAWRWGPETQYF. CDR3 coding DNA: TGTGCCTGGAGGTGGGGGCCGGAGACCCAGTACTTC.

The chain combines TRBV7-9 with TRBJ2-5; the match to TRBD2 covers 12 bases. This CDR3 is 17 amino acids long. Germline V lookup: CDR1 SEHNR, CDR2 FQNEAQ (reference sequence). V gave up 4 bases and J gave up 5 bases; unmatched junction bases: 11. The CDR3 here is CASSSRASGRALETQYF. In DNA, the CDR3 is TGTGCCAGCAGCTCCCGGGCTAGCGGGAGGGCCTTGGAGACCCAGTACTTC.

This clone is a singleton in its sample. This CDR3 is CASSQFLPGISYEQYF. The CDR3 DNA sequence: TGCGCCAGCAGTCAATTCCTACCAGGGATAAGCTACGAGCAGTACTTC. The V and J genes are TRBV23-1 and TRBJ2-7, with D maybe TRBD1 (5 bases). TRBV23-1 is classed as an ORF, of uncertain function. V lost 1 base and J 3 bases, leaving 16 bases between the germline ends. The CDR3 loop spans 16 amino acids.

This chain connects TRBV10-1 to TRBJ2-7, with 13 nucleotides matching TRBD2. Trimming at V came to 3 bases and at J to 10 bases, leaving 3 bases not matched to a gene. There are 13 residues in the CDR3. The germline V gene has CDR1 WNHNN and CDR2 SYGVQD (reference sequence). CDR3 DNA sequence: TGCGCCAGCAGTGATACTAGCGGGAGGGAACAGTACTTC. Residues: CASSDTSGREQYF.

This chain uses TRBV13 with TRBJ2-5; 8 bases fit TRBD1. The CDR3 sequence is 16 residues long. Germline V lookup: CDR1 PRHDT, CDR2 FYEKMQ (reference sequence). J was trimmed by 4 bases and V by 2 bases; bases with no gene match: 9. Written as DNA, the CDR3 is TGTGCCAGCAGCTTATGGCCAGGGGGCTTCGTAGAGACCCAGTACTTC. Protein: CASSLWPGGFVETQYF.

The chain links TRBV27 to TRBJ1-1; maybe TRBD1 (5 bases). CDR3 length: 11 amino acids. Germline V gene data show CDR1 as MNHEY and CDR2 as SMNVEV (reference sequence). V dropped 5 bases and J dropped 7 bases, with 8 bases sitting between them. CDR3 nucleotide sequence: TGTGCCAGCAGTCAGGGCTATGAAGCTTTCTTT. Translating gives CASSQGYEAFF.

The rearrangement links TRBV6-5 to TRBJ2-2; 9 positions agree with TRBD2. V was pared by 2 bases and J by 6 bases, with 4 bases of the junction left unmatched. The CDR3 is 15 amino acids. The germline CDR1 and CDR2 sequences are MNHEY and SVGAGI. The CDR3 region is CASSYLLAGAGELFF. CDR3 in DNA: TGTGCCAGCAGTTACCTTTTAGCGGGAGCCGGGGAGCTGTTTTTT.

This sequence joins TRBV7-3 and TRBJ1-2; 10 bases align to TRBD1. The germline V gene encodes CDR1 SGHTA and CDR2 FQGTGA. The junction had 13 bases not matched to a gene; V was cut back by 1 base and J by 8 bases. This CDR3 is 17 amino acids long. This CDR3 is CASSLNGPGTGVQGYTF. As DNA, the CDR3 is TGTGCCAGCAGCTTAAATGGGCCCGGGACAGGGGTCCAGGGCTACACCTTC.

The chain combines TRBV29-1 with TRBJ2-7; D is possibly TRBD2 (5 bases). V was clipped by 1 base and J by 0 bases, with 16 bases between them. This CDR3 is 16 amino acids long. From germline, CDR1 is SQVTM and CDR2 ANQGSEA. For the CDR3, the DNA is TGCAGCGTTGAAGTTCAATTTCGGGGAAGCTCCTACGAGCAGTACTTC. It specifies CSVEVQFRGSSYEQYF.

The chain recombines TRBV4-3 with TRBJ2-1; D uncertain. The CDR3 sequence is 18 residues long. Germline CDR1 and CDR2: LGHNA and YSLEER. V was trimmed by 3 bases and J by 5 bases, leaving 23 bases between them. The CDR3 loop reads CASSQFSEAEGQHNEQFF. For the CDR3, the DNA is TGCGCCAGCAGCCAGTTCTCCGAGGCCGAAGGGCAACACAATGAGCAGTTCTTC.

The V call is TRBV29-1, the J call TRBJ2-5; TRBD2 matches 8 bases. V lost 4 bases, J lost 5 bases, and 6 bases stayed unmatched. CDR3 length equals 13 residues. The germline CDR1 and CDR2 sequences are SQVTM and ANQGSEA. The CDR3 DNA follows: TGCAGCGTTGGTCCGGGGGGGGATGAGACCCAGTACTTC. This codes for CSVGPGGDETQYF.